A single T cell receptor (beta chain) is shown here with its context. Its target is not known. Assay: immunoSEQ multiplex PCR; the TCRdb copy retains only in-frame clones and omits some. The repertoire holds tens of thousands of clones, approximately 90% seen once, with 6% to 8% in the top ten. These data originate in a study of T cell responses to AZD1222 COVID-19 vaccine. Study observations and caveats: Sampling that yielded the repertoires occurred only after the peak T cell response. Seropositive at baseline were only five or six AZD1222 recipients. The donor cohort was predominantly white British with a female majority, and clonal diversity may have been underestimated.

Germline-derived CDR1 and CDR2 are LGHNA and YNFKEQ. The CDR3 runs to 18 residues. With 0 bases clipped from V and 0 bases from J, the junction kept 10 bases outside the gene matches. The clonotype comes from an adult who received the AZD1222 COVID-19 vaccine. Material: peripheral blood, obtained 28 days after the second AZD1222 dose. The rearrangement joins TRBV4-2 to TRBJ2-7; 8 bases are a match to TRBD1. CDR3 coding DNA: TGTGCCAGCAGCCAAGATTTGTCGACAGGGGTGAGCTCCTACGAGCAGTACTTC. This sequence encodes CASSQDLSTGVSSYEQYF.